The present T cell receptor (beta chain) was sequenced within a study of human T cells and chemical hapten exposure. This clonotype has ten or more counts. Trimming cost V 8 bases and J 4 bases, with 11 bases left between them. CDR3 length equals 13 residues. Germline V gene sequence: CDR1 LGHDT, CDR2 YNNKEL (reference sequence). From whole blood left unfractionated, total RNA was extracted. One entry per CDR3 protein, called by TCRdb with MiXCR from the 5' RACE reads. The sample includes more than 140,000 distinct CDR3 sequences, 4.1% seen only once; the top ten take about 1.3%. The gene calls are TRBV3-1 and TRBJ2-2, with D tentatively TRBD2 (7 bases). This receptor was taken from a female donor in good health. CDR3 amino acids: CASGGASTGELFF. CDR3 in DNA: TGTGCCAGCGGGGGGGCGAGCACCGGGGAGCTGTTTTTT.